This TCR beta chain derives from a study of T cells in narcolepsy. Whole-study results and caveats: HCRT-specific and TRIB2-specific autoreactive clonotypes appeared among same-patient CSF and blood CD4+ clonotypes.

Assay used: immunoSEQ multiplex PCR; TCRdb lists only in-frame clones, some missing. This sample has around 27,000 clones, with roughly four fifths found just once. A note on this clone: Its matching antigen is unknown.

The sample taken for sequencing was CD45RA- memory CD4+ T cells from PBMCs. This TCR was recovered from a human donor with narcolepsy.

CDR3: CASSAGSTDTQYF. The DNA for the CDR3 is TGCGCCAGCAGCGCAGGGTCCACAGATACGCAGTATTTT. V gene TRBV10-1 combines with J gene TRBJ2-3; maybe TRBD1 (5 bases). The CDR3 sequence is 13 residues long. CDR1 and CDR2 from the germline V gene are WNHNN and SYGVQD (reference sequence). The germline V and J ends were trimmed by 6 bases and 2 bases, with 9 bases remaining between them.